The source of this TCR beta chain is a study of T cell responses to AZD1222 COVID-19 vaccine. Broader study findings: Females made up more of the donors, who were largely white British, and clonal diversity may have come out too low. Every sample of the repertoires postdated the peak T cell response. Only a handful of AZD1222 recipients, six or seven in all, had baseline seropositivity.

Germline CDR1 SGHNT, CDR2 YYREEE (reference sequence). The CDR3 runs 16 residues. V lost 4 bases, J lost 0 bases, and 7 bases stayed unmatched. Sequencing was performed with immunoSEQ multiplex PCR; in TCRdb, only in-frame clones are kept and a portion is missing. The sample holds 140,000 or so clones; just over 90% are singletons and the top ten take about 1.9%. In regard to this clone: The antigen is not known.

Source: peripheral blood, taken on day 0 of AZD1222 vaccination. The source of this sequence is an adult in good health. The J gene is TRBJ1-1, the V gene TRBV5-4, with 9 bases fitting TRBD1. The CDR3 sequence: CASSKGTGLVNTEAFF. The DNA of the CDR3 is TGTGCCAGCAGCAAGGGGACAGGGTTGGTGAACACTGAAGCTTTCTTT.